This TCR beta chain was sequenced for a study of shared clonotypes between healthy human individuals. Naive CD8 cells lacked CD45RO, underwent positive selection for CCR7 and left out terminally differentiated effector memory CD45RA+ cells. This CDR3 comprises 16 residues. CDR1 SGHVS and CDR2 FQNEAQ come from the germline V gene. Profiling relied on immunoSEQ multiplex PCR, and the TCRdb table lists in-frame clones only, not all of them. Among approximately 600,000 clones, around 96% were seen once, and the ten largest hold 0.095% to 0.14%. General observations from the study: Depth was large, yet rarefaction showed that sorted-subset sequencing was incomplete.

On this clone: What it binds is unknown. The junction differs from germline at one of its ends, possibly a read error.

The chain links TRBV7-8 to TRBJ2-1, with D hard to call. Sequenced material: naive CD8+ T cells sorted from blood. This TCR was recovered from a woman aged 30 to 39 in good health. CDR3 loop: CASSDPDRSSYNEQFF. The CDR3 coding sequence is TGTGCAAGCAGCGACCCGGACCGTTCCTCCTACAATGAGCAGTTCTTC.